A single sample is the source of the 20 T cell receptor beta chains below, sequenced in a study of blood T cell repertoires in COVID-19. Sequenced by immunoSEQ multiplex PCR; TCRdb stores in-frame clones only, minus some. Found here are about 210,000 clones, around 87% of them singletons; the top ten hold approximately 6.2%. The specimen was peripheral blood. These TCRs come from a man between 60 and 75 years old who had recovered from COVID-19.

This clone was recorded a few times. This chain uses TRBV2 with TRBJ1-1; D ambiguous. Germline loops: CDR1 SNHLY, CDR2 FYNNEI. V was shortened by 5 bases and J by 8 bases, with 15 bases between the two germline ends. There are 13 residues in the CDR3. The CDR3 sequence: CASSPGVSIEAFF. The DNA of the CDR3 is TGTGCCAGCAGTCCCGGGGTATCCATAGAAGCTTTCTTT.

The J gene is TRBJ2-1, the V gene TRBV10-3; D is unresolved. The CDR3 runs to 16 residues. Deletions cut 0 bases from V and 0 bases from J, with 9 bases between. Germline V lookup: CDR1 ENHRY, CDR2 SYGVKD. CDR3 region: CAISESVAFSYNEQFF. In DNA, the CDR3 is TGTGCCATCAGTGAGTCAGTAGCCTTCTCCTACAATGAGCAGTTCTTC.

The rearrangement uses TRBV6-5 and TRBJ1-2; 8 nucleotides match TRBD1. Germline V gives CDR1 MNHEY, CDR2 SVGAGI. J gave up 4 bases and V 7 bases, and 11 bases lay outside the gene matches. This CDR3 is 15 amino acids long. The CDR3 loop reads CASKSRQGSFYGYTF. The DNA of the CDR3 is TGTGCCAGCAAATCCCGACAGGGGAGTTTCTATGGCTACACCTTC.

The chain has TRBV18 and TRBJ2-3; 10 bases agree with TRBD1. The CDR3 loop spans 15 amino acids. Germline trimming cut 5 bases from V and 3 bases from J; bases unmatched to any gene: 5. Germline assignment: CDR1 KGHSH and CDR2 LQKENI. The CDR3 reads CASSRTGGLTDTQYF. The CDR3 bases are TGTGCCAGCTCAAGGACAGGGGGTTTGACAGATACGCAGTATTTT.

This CDR3 is CASSLLAGPENNNEQFF. CDR3 DNA: TGCGCCAGCAGCTTGTTAGCGGGGCCCGAAAATAACAATGAGCAGTTCTTC. The rearrangement links TRBV5-1 to TRBJ2-1, with 8 bases identical to TRBD2. This CDR3 spans 17 amino acids. Germline CDR1 and CDR2: SGHRS and YFSETQ. With 1 base clipped from V and 5 bases from J, the junction kept 11 bases outside the gene matches.

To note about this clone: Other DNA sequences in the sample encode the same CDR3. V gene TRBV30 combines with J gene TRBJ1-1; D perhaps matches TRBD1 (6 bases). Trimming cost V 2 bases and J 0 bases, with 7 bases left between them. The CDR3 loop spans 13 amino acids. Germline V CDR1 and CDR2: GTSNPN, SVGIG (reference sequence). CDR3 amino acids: CAWSQGLNTEAFF. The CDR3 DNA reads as TGTGCCTGGAGTCAGGGGCTGAACACTGAAGCTTTCTTT.

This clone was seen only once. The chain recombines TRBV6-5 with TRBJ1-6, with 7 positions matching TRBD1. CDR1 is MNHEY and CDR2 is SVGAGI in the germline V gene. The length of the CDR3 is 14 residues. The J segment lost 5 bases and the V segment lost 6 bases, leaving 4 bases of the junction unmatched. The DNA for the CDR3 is TGTGCCAGCAGCCCACAGGGGAATAATTCACCCCTCCACTTT. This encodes CASSPQGNNSPLHF.

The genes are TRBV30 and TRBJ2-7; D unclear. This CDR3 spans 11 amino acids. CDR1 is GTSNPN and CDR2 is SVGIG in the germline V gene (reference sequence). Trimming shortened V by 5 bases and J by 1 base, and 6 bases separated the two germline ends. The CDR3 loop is CAWALSYEQYF. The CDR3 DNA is TGTGCCTGGGCCCTTTCCTACGAGCAGTACTTC.

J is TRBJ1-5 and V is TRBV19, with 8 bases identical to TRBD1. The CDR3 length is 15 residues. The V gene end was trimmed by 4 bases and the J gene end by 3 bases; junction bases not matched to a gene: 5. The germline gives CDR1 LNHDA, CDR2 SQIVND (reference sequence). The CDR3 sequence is CASSTQTGVNQPQHF. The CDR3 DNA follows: TGTGCCAGTAGTACCCAGACAGGGGTCAATCAGCCCCAGCATTTT. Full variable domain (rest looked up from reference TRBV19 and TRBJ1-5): DGGITQSPKYLFRKEGQNVTLSCEQNLNHDAMYWYRQDPGQGLRLIYYSQIVNDFQKGDIAEGYSVSREKKESFPLTVTSAQKNPTAFYLCASSTQTGVNQPQHFGDGTRLSIL.

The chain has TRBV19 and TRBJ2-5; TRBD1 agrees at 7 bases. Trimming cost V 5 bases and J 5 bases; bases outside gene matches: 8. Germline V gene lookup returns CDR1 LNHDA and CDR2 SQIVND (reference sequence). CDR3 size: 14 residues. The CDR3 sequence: CASSFGRRGETQYF. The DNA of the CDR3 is TGTGCCAGTAGTTTTGGGCGCAGGGGGGAGACCCAGTACTTC.

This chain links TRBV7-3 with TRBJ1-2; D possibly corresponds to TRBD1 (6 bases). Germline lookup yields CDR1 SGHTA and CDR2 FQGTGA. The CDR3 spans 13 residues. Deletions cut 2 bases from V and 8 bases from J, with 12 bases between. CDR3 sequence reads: CASSLAQGVGYTF. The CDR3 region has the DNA TGTGCCAGCAGCTTAGCACAGGGAGTAGGCTACACCTTC.

For the CDR3, the DNA is TGTGCCAGCAGCTTAGTCGGCGGAGCGAGAGAGACCCAGTACTTC. Protein: CASSLVGGARETQYF. The chain links TRBV7-9 to TRBJ2-5, with no clear D. The germline CDR1 and CDR2 sequences are SEHNR and FQNEAQ (reference sequence). This CDR3 region has 15 residues. The V gene lost 1 base and the J gene lost 4 bases, with 13 bases spanning the gap. Using reference TRBV7-9 and TRBJ2-5 for the parts outside the CDR3, the full variable domain is DTGVSQNPRHKITKRGQNVTFRCDPISEHNRLYWYRQTLGQGPEFLTYFQNEAQLEKSRLLSDRFSAERPKGSFSTLEIQRTEQGDSAMYLCASSLVGGARETQYFGPGTRLLVL.

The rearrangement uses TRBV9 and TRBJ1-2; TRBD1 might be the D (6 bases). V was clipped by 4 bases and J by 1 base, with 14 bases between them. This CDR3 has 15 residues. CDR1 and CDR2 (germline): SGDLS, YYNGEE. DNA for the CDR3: TGTGCCAGCAGCCCTACGGACAGACTTAACTATGGCTACACCTTC. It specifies CASSPTDRLNYGYTF.

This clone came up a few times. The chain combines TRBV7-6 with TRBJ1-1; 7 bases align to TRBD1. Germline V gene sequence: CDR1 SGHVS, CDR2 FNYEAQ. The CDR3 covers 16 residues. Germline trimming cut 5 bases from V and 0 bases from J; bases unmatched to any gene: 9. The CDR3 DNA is TGTGCCAGCAGCCGTGGGACAGCTACTTTGAACACTGAAGCTTTCTTT. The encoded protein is CASSRGTATLNTEAFF.

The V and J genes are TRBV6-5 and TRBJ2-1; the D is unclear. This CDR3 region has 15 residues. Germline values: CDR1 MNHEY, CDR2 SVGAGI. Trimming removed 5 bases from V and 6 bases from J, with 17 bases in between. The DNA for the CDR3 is TGTGCCAGCAGTCTCAACAAGAACATGTTCAATGAGCAGTTCTTC. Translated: CASSLNKNMFNEQFF.

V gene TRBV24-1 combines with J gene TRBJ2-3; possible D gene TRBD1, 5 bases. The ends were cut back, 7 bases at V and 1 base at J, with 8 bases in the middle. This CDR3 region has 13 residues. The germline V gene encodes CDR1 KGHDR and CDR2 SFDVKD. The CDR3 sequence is CATRDTGTDTQYF. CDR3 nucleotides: TGTGCCACCAGGGACACCGGCACAGATACGCAGTATTTT.

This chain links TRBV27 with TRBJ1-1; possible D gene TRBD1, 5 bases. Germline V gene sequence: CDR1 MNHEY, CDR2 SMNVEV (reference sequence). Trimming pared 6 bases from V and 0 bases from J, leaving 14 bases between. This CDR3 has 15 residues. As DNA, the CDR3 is TGTGCCAGCAGGCCGAACAGGATTCTGAACACTGAAGCTTTCTTT. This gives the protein CASRPNRILNTEAFF.

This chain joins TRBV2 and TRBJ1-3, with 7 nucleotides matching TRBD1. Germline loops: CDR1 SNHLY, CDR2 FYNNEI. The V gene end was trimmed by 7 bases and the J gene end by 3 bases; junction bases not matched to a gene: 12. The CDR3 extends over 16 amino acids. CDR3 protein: CASMRLGQRVGNTIYF. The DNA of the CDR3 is TGTGCCAGCATGAGACTGGGACAGAGGGTTGGAAACACCATATATTTT.

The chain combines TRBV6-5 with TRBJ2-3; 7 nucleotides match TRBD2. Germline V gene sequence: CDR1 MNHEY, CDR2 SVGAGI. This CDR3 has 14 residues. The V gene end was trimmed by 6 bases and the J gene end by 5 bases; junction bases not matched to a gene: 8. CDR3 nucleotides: TGTGCCAGCAGAAGAGGCGGGGGAGTAGATACGCAGTATTTT. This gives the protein CASRRGGGVDTQYF.

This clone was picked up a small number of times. The CDR3: CASSSIDRGGGYTF. The CDR3 bases are TGTGCCAGCTCATCGATAGACAGGGGTGGAGGCTACACCTTC. The chain employs TRBV3-1 (or the pseudogene TRBV3-2) and TRBJ1-2; 8 bases line up with TRBD1. This CDR3 is 14 amino acids long. After removal of 8 bases from V and 8 bases from J, the junction contained 13 bases not matched to a gene. Germline CDR1 is LGHDT and CDR2 is YNNKEL (reference sequence).